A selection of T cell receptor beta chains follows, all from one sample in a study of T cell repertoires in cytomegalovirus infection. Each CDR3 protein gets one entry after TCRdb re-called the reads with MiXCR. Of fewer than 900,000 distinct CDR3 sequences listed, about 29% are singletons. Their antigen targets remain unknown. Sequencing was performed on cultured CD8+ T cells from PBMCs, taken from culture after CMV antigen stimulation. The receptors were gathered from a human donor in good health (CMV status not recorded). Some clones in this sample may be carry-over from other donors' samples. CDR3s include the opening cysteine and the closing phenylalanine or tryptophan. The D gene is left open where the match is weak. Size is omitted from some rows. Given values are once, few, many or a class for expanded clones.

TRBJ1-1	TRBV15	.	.	CATSRDLGRRREAFF	TGTGCCACCAGCAGAGATCTGGGCCGCAGACGGGAAGCTTTCTTT
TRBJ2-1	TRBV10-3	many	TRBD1	CAINSGQGALVYNEQFF	TGTGCCATCAACTCGGGACAGGGGGCTCTGGTATACAATGAGCAGTTCTTC
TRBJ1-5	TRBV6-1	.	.	CASTARNSNQPQHF	TGTGCCAGCACGGCCAGGAATAGCAATCAGCCCCAGCATTTT
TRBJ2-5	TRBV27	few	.	CASSFIWGNEETQYF	TGTGCCAGCAGTTTCATTTGGGGGAACGAAGAGACCCAGTACTTC
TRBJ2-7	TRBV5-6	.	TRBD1	CASSSDRPVAYEQYF	TGTGCCAGCAGTTCGGACAGGCCGGTGGCCTACGAGCAGTACTTC
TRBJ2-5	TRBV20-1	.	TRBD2	CSAESGGAWETQYF	TGCAGTGCTGAAAGCGGGGGGGCATGGGAGACCCAGTACTTC
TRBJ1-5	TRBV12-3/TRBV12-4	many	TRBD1	CASALTGDYSNQPQHF	TGTGCCAGCGCCTTGACAGGGGATTATAGCAATCAGCCCCAGCATTTT
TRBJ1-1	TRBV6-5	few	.	CASSYNPMNTEAFF	TGTGCCAGCAGTTACAACCCCATGAACACTGAAGCTTTCTTT
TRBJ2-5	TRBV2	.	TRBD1	CASSAGQVETQYF	TGTGCCAGCAGTGCGGGACAGGTGGAGACCCAGTACTTC
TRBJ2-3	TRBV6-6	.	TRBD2	CATRERGGTDTQYF	TGCGCTACCCGGGAGCGGGGGGGCACAGATACGCAGTATTTT
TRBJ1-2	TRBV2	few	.	CATKTGNYGYTF	TGTGCCACCAAGACAGGCAACTATGGCTACACCTTC
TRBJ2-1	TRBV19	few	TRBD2	CASTRTSGGALGEQFF	TGTGCCAGTACCCGGACTAGCGGGGGGGCCCTGGGTGAGCAGTTCTTC
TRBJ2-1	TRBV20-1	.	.	CSASMPWIDNEQFF	TGCAGTGCTTCCATGCCCTGGATAGACAATGAGCAGTTCTTC
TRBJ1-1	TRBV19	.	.	CASSIVLGNTEAFF	TGTGCCAGTAGTATAGTTCTGGGGAACACTGAAGCTTTCTTT
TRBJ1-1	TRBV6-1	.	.	CASSNNPEAFF	TGTGCCAGCAGCAACAACCCGGAAGCTTTCTTT
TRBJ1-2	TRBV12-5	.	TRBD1	CASGLFLGTGSDGYTF	TGTGCTAGTGGTTTGTTCCTTGGGACAGGATCAGACGGCTACACCTTC
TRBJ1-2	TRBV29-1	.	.	CSVLPIMGEAYGYTF	TGCAGCGTCCTACCAATAATGGGGGAAGCCTATGGCTACACCTTC
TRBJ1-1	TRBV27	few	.	CASTYTVGHEAFF	TGTGCCAGCACCTATACAGTGGGACATGAAGCTTTCTTT
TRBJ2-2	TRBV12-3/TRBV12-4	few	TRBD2	CASSVTSGGRGGELFF	TGTGCCAGCAGTGTTACTAGCGGGGGGCGAGGCGGGGAGCTGTTTTTT
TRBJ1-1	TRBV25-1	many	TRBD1	CASRSDRGRVWTEAFF	TGTGCCAGCAGATCGGACAGGGGGCGTGTGTGGACTGAAGCTTTCTTT
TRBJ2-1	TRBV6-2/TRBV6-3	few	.	CASSSPAFSYNEQFF	TGTGCCAGCAGTTCCCCAGCGTTTTCCTACAATGAGCAGTTCTTC
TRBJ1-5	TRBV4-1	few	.	CASSQVSGGNQPQHF	TGCGCCAGCAGCCAAGTCTCCGGCGGGAATCAGCCCCAGCATTTT
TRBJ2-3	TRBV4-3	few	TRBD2	CASSQEIPAGVSTDTQYF	TGCGCCAGCAGCCAAGAAATACCAGCGGGGGTGAGCACAGATACGCAGTATTTT
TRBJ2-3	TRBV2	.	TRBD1	CASSEGQLNSTDTQYF	TGTGCCAGCAGCGAGGGACAGCTAAATAGCACAGATACGCAGTATTTT
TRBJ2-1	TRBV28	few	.	CASSLPHRVLDPENDEQFF	TGTGCCAGCAGTTTGCCCCACAGGGTACTGGACCCCGAGAACGATGAGCAGTTCTTC
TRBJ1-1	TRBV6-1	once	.	CASSRRAGVSEAFF	TGTGCCAGCAGCCGACGAGCAGGGGTCTCTGAAGCTTTCTTT
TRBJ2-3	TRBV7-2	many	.	CASSSDYLSTDTQYF	TGTGCCAGCAGCTCCGACTACCTAAGCACAGATACGCAGTATTTT
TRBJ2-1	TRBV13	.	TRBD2	CASSLGRGGRYNEQFF	TGTGCCAGCAGCTTAGGCCGGGGGGGCCGGTACAATGAGCAGTTCTTC
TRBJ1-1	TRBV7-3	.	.	CASRGGSGDAFF	TGTGCCAGCAGGGGGGGGTCGGGGGACGCTTTCTTT
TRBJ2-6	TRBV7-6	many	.	CASSLATLSGANVLTF	TGTGCCAGCAGCTTAGCGACCCTCTCTGGGGCCAACGTCCTGACTTTC
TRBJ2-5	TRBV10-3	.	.	CAISESGGRQETQYF	TGTGCCATCAGTGAGTCGGGGGGACGACAAGAGACCCAGTACTTC
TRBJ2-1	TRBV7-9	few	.	CASSPASGYNEQFF	TGTGCCAGCAGCCCAGCTTCTGGGTACAATGAGCAGTTCTTC
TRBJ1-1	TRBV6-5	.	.	CASSYWGQNTEAFF	TGTGCCAGCAGTTACTGGGGACAGAACACTGAAGCTTTCTTT
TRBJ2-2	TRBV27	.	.	CASSLTLLGGDTGELFF	TGTGCCAGCAGTTTAACATTACTGGGTGGAGACACCGGGGAGCTGTTTTTT
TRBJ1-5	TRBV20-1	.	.	CSARDPHSNQPQHF	TGCAGTGCTAGAGATCCACATAGCAATCAGCCCCAGCATTTT
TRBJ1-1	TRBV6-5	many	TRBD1	CASSPGQGWTEAFF	TGTGCCAGCAGCCCGGGACAGGGGTGGACTGAAGCTTTCTTT
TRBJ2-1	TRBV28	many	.	CASSLGGGGSSYNEQFF	TGTGCCAGCAGTTTAGGAGGGGGGGGAAGCTCCTACAATGAGCAGTTCTTC
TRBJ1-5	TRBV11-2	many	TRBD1	CASSLTTTGFNQPQHF	TGTGCCAGCAGCTTAACCACGACAGGGTTCAATCAGCCCCAGCATTTT
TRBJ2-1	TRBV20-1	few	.	CSARDLDLAQYNEQFF	TGCAGTGCTAGAGATCTAGATCTAGCCCAATACAATGAGCAGTTCTTC
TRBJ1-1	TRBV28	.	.	CASSQFIGGNTEAFF	TGTGCCAGCAGCCAATTTATCGGCGGGAACACTGAAGCTTTCTTT
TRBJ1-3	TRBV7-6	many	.	CASSLTGPGNTIYF	TGTGCCAGCAGCCTTACTGGGCCCGGAAACACCATATATTTT
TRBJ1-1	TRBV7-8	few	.	CASSSNHSLPEAFF	TGTGCCAGCAGCTCCAACCACAGCCTACCCGAAGCTTTCTTT
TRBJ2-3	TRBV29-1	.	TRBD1	CSAETGANTDTQYF	TGCAGCGCGGAAACAGGGGCCAACACAGATACGCAGTATTTT
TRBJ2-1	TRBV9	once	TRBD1	CASSGKVTGKVEEQFF	TGTGCCAGCAGCGGGAAAGTGACAGGGAAAGTTGAGGAGCAGTTCTTC
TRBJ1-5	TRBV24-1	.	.	CATSRASNQPQHF	TGTGCCACCAGTCGGGCTAGCAATCAGCCCCAGCATTTT
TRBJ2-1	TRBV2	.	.	CASSERRRGEQFF	TGTGCCAGCAGTGAACGGAGGAGAGGGGAGCAGTTCTTC
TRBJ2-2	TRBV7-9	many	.	CALRRVDVRGTGELFF	TGTGCCCTCCGGCGAGTAGATGTTCGGGGCACCGGGGAGCTGTTTTTT
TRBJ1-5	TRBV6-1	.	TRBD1	CASSETGATNQPQHF	TGTGCCAGCAGTGAAACAGGGGCGACGAATCAGCCCCAGCATTTT
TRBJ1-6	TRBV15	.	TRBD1	CATSDYRGGRSPLHF	TGTGCCACCAGCGACTACAGGGGTGGACGATCACCCCTCCACTTT
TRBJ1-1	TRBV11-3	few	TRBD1	CASSRDRSTEAFF	TGTGCCAGCAGCCGGGACAGAAGCACTGAAGCTTTCTTT
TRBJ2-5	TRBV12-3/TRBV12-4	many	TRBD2	CASSLGGLAGETQYF	TGTGCCAGCAGTTTGGGGGGACTAGCTGGAGAGACCCAGTACTTC
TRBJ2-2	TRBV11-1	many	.	CASSFVGTSGGELFF	TGTGCCAGCAGCTTTGTGGGGACTTCGGGCGGGGAGCTGTTTTTT
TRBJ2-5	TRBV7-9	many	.	CASSLGRETQYF	TGTGCCAGCAGTTTGGGAAGGGAGACCCAGTACTTC
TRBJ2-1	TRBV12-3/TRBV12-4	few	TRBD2	CASRTSGGALGNEQFF	TGTGCCAGCAGGACTAGCGGGGGGGCCCTCGGTAATGAGCAGTTCTTC